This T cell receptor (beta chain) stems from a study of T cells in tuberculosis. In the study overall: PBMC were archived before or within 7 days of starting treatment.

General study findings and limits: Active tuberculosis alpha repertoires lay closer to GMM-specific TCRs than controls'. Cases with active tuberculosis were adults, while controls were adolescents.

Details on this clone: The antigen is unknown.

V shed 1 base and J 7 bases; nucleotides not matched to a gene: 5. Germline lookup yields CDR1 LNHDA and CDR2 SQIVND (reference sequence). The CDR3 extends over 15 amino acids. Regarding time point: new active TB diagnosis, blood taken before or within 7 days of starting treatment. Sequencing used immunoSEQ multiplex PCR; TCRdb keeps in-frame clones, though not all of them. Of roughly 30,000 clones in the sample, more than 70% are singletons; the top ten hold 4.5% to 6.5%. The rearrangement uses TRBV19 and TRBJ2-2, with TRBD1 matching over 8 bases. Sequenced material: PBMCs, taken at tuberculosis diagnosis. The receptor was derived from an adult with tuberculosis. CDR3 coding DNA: TGTGCCAGTAGTATAGGGACAGGGTTAGTCGGGGAGCTGTTTTTT. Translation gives CASSIGTGLVGELFF. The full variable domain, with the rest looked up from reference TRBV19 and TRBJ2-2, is DGGITQSPKYLFRKEGQNVTLSCEQNLNHDAMYWYRQDPGQGLRLIYYSQIVNDFQKGDIAEGYSVSREKKESFPLTVTSAQKNPTAFYLCASSIGTGLVGELFFGEGSRLTVL.